This T cell receptor beta chain is drawn from a study of shared clonotypes between healthy human individuals. Clones were sequenced by immunoSEQ multiplex PCR, and TCRdb holds only the in-frame ones, with some missing. The table has roughly 550,000 clones, 95% to 96% seen once. This clone was seen a single time. CD45RO-negative CD8 cells positively selected for CCR7 made up the naive population, which excluded terminally differentiated effector memory CD45RA+ cells. There were no recent acute infections or vaccinations among the donors, who were healthy HIV-negative adults. V shed 8 bases, J shed 8 bases, and the junction held 19 bases outside the gene matches. This CDR3 has 16 residues. Germline lookup yields CDR1 SEHNR and CDR2 FQNEAQ (reference sequence).

Sequencing was performed on naive CD8+ T cells sorted from blood. The sequence was collected from a woman aged 25-40 years in good health. The rearrangement links TRBV7-9 to TRBJ1-2; 8 bases agree with TRBD1. CDR3 in DNA: TGTGCCAGCCAGCACCAGGACAGGGTTCTGTCTGACGGCTACACCTTC. It specifies CASQHQDRVLSDGYTF.